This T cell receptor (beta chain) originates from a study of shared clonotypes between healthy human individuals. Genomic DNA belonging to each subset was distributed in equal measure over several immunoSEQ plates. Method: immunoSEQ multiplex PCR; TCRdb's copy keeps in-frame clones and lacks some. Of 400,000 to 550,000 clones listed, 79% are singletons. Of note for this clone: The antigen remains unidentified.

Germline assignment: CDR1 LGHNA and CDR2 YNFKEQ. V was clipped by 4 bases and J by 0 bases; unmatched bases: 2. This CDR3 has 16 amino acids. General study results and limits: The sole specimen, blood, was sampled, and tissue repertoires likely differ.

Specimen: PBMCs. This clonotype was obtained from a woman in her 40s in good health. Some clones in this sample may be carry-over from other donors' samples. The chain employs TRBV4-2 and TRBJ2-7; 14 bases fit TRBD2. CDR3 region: CASSPGTSGSSYEQYF. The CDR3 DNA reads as TGTGCCAGCAGCCCCGGGACTAGCGGGAGCTCCTACGAGCAGTACTTC.